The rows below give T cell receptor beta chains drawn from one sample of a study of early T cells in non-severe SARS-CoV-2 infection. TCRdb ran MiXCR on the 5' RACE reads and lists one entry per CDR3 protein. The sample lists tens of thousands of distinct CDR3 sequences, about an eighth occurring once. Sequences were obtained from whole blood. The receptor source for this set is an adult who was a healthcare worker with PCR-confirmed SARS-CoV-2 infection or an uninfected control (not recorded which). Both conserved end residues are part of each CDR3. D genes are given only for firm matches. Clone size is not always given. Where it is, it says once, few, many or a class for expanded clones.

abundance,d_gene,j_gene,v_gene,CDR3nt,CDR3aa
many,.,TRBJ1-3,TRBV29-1,TGCAGCGTTGAGTCCAGGGTGAACACCATATATTTT,CSVESRVNTIYF
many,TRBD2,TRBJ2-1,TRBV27,TGTGCCAGCAGTCAGGCTAGCGGGAGAACTGAGCAGTTCTTC,CASSQASGRTEQFF
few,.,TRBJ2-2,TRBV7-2,TGTGCCAGCAGCTTAGTTCACCCGCTGTTTTTT,CASSLVHPLFF
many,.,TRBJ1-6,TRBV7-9,TGTGCCAGCAGCAGCAAGGAGTCCGGAAATTCACCCCTCCACTTT,CASSSKESGNSPLHF
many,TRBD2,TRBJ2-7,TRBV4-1,TGCGCCAGCAGCCCCGGGTTGCGGGAGACGTTTTTCGAGCAGTACTTC,CASSPGLRETFFEQYF
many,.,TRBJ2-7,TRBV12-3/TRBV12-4,TGTGCCAGCAGTCCCGAGAGTTCCTACGAGCAGTACTTC,CASSPESSYEQYF
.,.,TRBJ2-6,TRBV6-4,TGTGCCAGCAGTAATTCCTCTGGGGCCAACGTCCTGACTTTC,CASSNSSGANVLTF
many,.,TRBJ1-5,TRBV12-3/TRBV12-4,TGTGCCAGCAGTCCCGGGACACCCAATCAGCCCCAGCATTTT,CASSPGTPNQPQHF
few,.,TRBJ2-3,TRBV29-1,TGCAGCGTTGACAAAGATACGCAGTATTTT,CSVDKDTQYF
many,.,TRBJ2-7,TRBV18,TGTGCCAGCTCACCATTGGTAGGTCCCGTATACGAGCAGTACTTC,CASSPLVGPVYEQYF
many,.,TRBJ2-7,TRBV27,TGTGCCAGCAGTCTCCTGGGGGATCGTTACGAGCAGTACTTC,CASSLLGDRYEQYF
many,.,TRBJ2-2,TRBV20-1,TGCAGTGCTAGCACAGAGGCGGGCGGGGAGCTGTTTTTT,CSASTEAGGELFF
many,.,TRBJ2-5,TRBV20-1,TGCAGTGCTAGGGGTCTAGATCGGCTGACCCAGTACTTC,CSARGLDRLTQYF
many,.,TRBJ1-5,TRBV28,TGTGCCAGCAGGGGGGATTATAGCAATCAGCCCCAGCATTTT,CASRGDYSNQPQHF
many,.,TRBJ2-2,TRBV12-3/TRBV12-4,TGTGCCAGCAGTGACAACACCGGGGAGCTGTTTTTT,CASSDNTGELFF
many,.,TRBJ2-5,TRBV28,TGTGCCAGCAGTTTATCCCTAGGTGGGCAGACCCAGTACTTC,CASSLSLGGQTQYF
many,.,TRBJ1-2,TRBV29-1,TGCAGCGTTCCTTATGGCCTTAGCTACACCTTC,CSVPYGLSYTF
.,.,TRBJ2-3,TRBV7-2,TGTGCCAGCAGCTCCGACAGACTTGGAGATACGCAGTATTTT,CASSSDRLGDTQYF
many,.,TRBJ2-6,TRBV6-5,TGTGCCAGCAGTCCTAACCCCACCTCTGGGGCCAACGTCCTGACTTTC,CASSPNPTSGANVLTF
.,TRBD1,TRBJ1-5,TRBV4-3,TGCGCCAGCAGCCCCCGGGACAGGGGGATCGACAATCAGCCCCAGCATTTT,CASSPRDRGIDNQPQHF
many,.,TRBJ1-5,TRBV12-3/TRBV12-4,TGTGCCAGCAGCTTTGCGCGGGGGGAAAGGGCCCAGCATTTT,CASSFARGERAQHF
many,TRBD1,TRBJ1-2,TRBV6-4,TGTGCCAGCAGCGAGTCAGGGACAGCAACCTATGGCTACACCTTC,CASSESGTATYGYTF
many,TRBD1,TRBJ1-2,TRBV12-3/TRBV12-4,TGTGCCAGCAGTTTGTTTGGACAGGGGGCCTATGGCTACACCTTC,CASSLFGQGAYGYTF
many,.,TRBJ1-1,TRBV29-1,TGCAGCGTTGATTGGGGCGGAGAAGCTTTCTTT,CSVDWGGEAFF
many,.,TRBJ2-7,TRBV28,TGTGCCAGCAGCCCCGGGATTCCCGAGCAGTACTTC,CASSPGIPEQYF
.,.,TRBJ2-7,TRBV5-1,TGCGCCAGCAGCCGTAACAGGGACGAGCAGTACTTC,CASSRNRDEQYF
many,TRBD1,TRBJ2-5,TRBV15,TGTGCCACCAGCACAGCGGAAGGGGGCCGTGGGGAGACCCAGTACTTC,CATSTAEGGRGETQYF
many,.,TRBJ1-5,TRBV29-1,TGCAGCGTAGCGGACAGTTCCAATCAGCCCCAGCATTTT,CSVADSSNQPQHF
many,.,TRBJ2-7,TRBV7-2,TGTGCCAGCAGCTTAGGGCATAACGAGCAGTACTTC,CASSLGHNEQYF
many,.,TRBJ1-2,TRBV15,TGTGCCACCAGCGGATCAACAGGCCCCTATGGCTACACCTTC,CATSGSTGPYGYTF
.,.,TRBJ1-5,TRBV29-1,TGCAGCGTTGTCGTGGCTGGGCAGCCCCAGCATTTT,CSVVVAGQPQHF
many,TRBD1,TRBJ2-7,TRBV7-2,TGTGCCAGCAGCCCACAGACAGGGACCTACGAGCAGTACTTC,CASSPQTGTYEQYF
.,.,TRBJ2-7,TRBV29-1,TGCAGCGCCGAAACCAGGGACTACGAGCAGTACTTC,CSAETRDYEQYF
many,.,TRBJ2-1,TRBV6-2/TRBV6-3,TGTGCCAGCAGTACCTTAGCGGTATCCTACAATGAGCAGTTCTTC,CASSTLAVSYNEQFF
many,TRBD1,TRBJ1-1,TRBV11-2,TGTGCCAGCAGGTTGACAGGGATGAACACTGAAGCTTTCTTT,CASRLTGMNTEAFF
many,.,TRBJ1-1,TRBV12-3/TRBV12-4,TGTGCCAGCAGTCGGGATAGGGTTCTGAACACTGAAGCTTTCTTT,CASSRDRVLNTEAFF
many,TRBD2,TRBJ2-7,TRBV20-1,TGCAGTGCGGATCGACTAGCGGGAACCTACGAGCAGTACTTC,CSADRLAGTYEQYF
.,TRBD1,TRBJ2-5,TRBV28,TGTGCCAGCAGGCAAGGGACAGGGGGCTCGAAGACCCAGTACTTC,CASRQGTGGSKTQYF
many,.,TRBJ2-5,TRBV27,TGTGCCAGCAGTAGGCTCAGGGGAGAGACCCAGTACTTC,CASSRLRGETQYF
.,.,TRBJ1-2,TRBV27,TGTGCCAGCAGGGCGCCGACCTATGGCTACACCTTC,CASRAPTYGYTF
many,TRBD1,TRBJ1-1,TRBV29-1,TGCAGCGTCGAAACAGGGGGGAACACTGAAGCTTTCTTT,CSVETGGNTEAFF